A single T cell receptor (beta chain) is shown here with its context. Antigen: not known. These data come from a study of blood T cells in healthy people across ages. Trimming removed 6 bases from V and 0 bases from J, with 9 bases in between. Germline V CDR1 and CDR2: MDHEN, SYDVKM. The CDR3 contains 14 residues. It was with a sample-barcoded 5' primer and a J-beta primer mix that a second PCR of roughly 6 to 12 cycles was run. Each CDR3 protein is one row after TCRdb ran MiXCR on the 5' RACE reads. Of about 570,000 distinct CDR3 sequences listed, 25% to 30% are singletons. There were healthy Caucasian individuals from Russia, aged roughly 6 to 90, serving as donors. Samples each had at least 6 micrograms of total RNA extracted. Study-wide points: The percentage of naive T cells correlated strongly with TCR beta diversity.

The rearrangement uses TRBV28 and TRBJ1-5; D gene uncertain. Sequenced: blood. The sequence was collected from a woman between 65 and 79 years old in good health. CDR3: CASSPPYSNQPQHF. In nucleotides, the CDR3 is TGTGCCAGCAGCCCACCCTATAGCAATCAGCCCCAGCATTTT.